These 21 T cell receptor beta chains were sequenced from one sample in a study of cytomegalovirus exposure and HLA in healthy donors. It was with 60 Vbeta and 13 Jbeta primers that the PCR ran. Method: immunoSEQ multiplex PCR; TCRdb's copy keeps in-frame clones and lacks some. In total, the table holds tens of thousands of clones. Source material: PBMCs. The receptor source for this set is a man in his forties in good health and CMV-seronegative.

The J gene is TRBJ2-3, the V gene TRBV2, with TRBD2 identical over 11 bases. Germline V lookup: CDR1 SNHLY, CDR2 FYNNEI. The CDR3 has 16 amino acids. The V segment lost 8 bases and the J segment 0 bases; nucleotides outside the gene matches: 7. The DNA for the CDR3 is TGTGCCAGCTGCACTAGCGGGGGTCCTAGCACAGATACGCAGTATTTT. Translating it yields CASCTSGGPSTDTQYF.

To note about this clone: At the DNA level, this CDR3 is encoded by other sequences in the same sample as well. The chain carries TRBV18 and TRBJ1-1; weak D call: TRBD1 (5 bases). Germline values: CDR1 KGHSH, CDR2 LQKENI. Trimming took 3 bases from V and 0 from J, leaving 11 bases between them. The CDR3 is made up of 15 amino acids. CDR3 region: CASSPRTGLNTEAFF. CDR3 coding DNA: TGTGCCAGCTCACCGAGAACAGGATTGAACACTGAAGCTTTCTTT.

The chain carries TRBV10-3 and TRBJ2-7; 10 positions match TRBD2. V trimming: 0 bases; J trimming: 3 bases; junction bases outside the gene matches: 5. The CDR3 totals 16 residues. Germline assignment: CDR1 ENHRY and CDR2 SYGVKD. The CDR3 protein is CAISESTASGGYEQYF. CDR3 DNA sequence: TGTGCCATCAGTGAGTCGACGGCTAGCGGGGGCTACGAGCAGTACTTC.

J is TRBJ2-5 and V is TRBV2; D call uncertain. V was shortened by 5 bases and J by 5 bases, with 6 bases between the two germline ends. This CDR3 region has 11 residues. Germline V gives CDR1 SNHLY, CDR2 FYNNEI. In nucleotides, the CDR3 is TGTGCCAGCAGTATCAGGGAGACCCAGTACTTC. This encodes CASSIRETQYF.

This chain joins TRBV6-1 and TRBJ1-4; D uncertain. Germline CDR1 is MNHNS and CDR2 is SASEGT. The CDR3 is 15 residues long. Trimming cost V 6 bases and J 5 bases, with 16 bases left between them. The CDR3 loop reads CASRVVPAANEKLFF. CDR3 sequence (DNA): TGTGCCAGCAGGGTTGTTCCTGCGGCGAATGAAAAACTGTTTTTT.

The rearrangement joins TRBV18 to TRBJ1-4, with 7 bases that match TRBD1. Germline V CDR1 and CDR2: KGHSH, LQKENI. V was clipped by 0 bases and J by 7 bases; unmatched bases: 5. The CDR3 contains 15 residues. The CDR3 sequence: CASSPPGQRLEKLFF. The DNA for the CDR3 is TGTGCCAGCTCACCACCGGGACAGAGACTTGAAAAACTGTTTTTT.

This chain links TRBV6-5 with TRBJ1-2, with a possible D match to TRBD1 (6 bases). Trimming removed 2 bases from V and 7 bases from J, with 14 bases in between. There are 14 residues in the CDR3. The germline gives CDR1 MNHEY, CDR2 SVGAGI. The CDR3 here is CASSYRGTGGGYTF. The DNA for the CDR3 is TGTGCCAGCAGTTACAGGGGGACCGGAGGTGGCTACACCTTC.

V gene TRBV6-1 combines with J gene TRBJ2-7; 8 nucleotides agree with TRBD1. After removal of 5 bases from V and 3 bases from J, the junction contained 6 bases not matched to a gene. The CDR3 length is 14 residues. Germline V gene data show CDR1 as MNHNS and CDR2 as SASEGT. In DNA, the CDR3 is TGTGCCAGCAGTTCCGCGACAGGGGTCTACGAGCAGTACTTC. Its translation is CASSSATGVYEQYF.

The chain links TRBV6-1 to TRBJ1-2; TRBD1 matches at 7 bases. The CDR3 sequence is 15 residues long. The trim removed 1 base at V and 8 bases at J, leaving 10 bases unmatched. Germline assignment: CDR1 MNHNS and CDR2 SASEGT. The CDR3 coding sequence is TGTGCCAGCAGTGAAGTAAACCGGCAGGGGGAAGGCTACACCTTC. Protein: CASSEVNRQGEGYTF.

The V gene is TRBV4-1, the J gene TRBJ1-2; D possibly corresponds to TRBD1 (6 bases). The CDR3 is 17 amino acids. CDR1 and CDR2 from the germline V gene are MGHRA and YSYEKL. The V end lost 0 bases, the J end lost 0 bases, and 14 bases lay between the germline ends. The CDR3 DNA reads TGCGCCAGCAGCCAAGATCTGCAGGGGAAGCCTAACTATGGCTACACCTTC. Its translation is CASSQDLQGKPNYGYTF.

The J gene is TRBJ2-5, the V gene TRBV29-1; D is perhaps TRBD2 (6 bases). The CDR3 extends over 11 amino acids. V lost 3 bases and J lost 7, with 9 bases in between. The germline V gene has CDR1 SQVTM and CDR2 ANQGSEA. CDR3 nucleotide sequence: TGCAGCGTTGATAGGGGAGGGACCCAGTACTTC. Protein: CSVDRGGTQYF.

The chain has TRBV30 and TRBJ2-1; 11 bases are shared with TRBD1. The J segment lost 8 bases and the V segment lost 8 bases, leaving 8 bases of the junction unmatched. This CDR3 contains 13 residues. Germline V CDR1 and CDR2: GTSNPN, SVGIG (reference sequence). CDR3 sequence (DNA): TGTGCCGGCCGGGACAGGGGGAAGCATGAGCAGTTCTTC. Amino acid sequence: CAGRDRGKHEQFF.

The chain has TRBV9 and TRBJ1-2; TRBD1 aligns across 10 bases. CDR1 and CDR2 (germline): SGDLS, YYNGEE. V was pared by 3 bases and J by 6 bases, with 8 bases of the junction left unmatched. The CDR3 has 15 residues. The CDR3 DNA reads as TGTGCCAGCAGCGCCCTGACAGGGGGCGAGAATGGCTACACCTTC. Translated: CASSALTGGENGYTF.

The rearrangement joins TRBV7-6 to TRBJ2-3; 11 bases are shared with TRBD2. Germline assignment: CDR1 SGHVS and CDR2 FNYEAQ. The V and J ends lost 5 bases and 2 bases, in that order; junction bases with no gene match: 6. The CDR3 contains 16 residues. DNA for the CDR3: TGTGCCAGCAGCCATACTAGCGGGGGATTCACAGATACGCAGTATTTT. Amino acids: CASSHTSGGFTDTQYF.

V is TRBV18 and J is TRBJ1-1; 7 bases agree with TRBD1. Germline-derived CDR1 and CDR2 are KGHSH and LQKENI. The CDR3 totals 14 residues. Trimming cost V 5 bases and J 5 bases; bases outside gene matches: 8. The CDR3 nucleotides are TGTGCCAGCTCAGCCGGGACAGTGGAGACTGAAGCTTTCTTT. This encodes CASSAGTVETEAFF. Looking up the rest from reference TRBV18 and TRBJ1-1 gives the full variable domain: NAGVMQNPRHLVRRRGQEARLRCSPMKGHSHVYWYRQLPEEGLKFMVYLQKENIIDESGMPKERFSAEFPKEGPSILRIQQVVRGDSAAYFCASSAGTVETEAFFGQGTRLTVV.

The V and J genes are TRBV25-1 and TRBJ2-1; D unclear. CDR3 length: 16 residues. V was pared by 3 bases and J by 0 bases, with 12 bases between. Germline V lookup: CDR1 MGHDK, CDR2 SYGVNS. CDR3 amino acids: CASSEAGSSSYNEQFF. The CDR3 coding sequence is TGTGCCAGCAGTGAGGCAGGTTCGAGCTCCTACAATGAGCAGTTCTTC.

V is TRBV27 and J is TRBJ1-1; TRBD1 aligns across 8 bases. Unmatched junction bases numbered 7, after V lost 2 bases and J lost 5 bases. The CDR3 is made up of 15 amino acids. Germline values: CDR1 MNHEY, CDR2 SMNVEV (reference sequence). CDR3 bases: TGTGCCAGCAGTTTACTCGACAGGGGTAGGACTGAAGCTTTCTTT. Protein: CASSLLDRGRTEAFF.

The CDR3 is CASTDRGGAEQYF. The DNA for the CDR3 is TGTGCCAGCACGGACAGGGGAGGCGCCGAGCAGTACTTC. This chain joins TRBV6-5 and TRBJ2-5; 9 bases fit TRBD1. The J call may be wrong; the DNA end is better matched by TRBJ2-7. Germline lookup yields CDR1 MNHEY and CDR2 SVGAGI. The CDR3 covers 13 residues.

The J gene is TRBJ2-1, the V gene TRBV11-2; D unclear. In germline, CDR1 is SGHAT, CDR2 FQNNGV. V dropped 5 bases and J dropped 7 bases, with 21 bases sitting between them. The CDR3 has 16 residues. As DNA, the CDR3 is TGTGCCAGCAGCCACATAGGATTAGTTTCAGGAAATGAGCAGTTCTTC. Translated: CASSHIGLVSGNEQFF. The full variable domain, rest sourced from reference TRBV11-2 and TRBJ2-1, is EAGVAQSPRYKIIEKRQSVAFWCNPISGHATLYWYQQILGQGPKLLIQFQNNGVVDDSQLPKDRFSAERLKGVDSTLKIQPAKLEDSAVYLCASSHIGLVSGNEQFFGPGTRLTVL.

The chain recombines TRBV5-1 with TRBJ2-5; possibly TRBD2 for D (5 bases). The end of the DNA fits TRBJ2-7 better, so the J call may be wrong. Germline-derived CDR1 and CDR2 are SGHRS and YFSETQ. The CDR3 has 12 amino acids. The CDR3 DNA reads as TGCGCCAGCAGTCGGAGGTCGGGCGAGCAGTACTTC. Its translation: CASSRRSGEQYF.

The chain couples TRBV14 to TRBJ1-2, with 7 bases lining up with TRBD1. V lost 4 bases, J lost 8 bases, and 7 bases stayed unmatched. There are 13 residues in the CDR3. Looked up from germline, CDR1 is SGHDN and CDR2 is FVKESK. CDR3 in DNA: TGTGCCAGCAGCCGTGGGACAGCCAAGGGCTACACCTTC. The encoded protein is CASSRGTAKGYTF. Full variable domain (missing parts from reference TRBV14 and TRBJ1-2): EAGVTQFPSHSVIEKGQTVTLRCDPISGHDNLYWYRRVMGKEIKFLLHFVKESKQDESGMPNNRFLAERTGGTYSTLKVQPAELEDSGVYFCASSRGTAKGYTFGSGTRLTVV.